A selection of T cell receptor delta chains follows, all from one sample in a study of Vδ1+ human thymocytes. TCRdb redid the clone calls on the multiplex PCR reads with CATT. The repertoire consists of roughly 56,000 delta-chain clones, with more than 12% occurring once and the leading ten covering about 0.4%. The sample was Vdelta1+ gamma-delta thymocytes from the thymus. The source is a girl less than two years old who had congenital heart surgery. The CDR3 runs from the conserved cysteine through the conserved F or W. Each record gives: J gene, V gene, clone size, D gene, CDR3 length, CDR3 protein, CDR3 DNA. The D gene is left open where the match is weak. Clone size appears in some rows only: once, few, many, or a class for an expanded clone.

J: TRDJ1
V: TRDV1
size: few
D: NA
length: 19
CDR3: CALGDFTFGGYEYTDKLIF
DNA: NA

J: TRDJ1
V: TRDV1
size: few
D: TRDD3
length: 19
CDR3: CALGPIHLWWGIGTDKLIF
DNA: TGTGCTCTTGGTCCCATCCATTTATGGTGGGGGATAGGCACCGATAAACTCATCTTT

J: TRDJ1
V: TRDV1
size: few
D: NA
length: 14
CDR3: CALSLPAFFDKLIF
DNA: TGTGCTCTTTCATTGCCCGCTTTTTTCGATAAACTCATCTTT

J: TRDJ1
V: TRDV1
size: few
D: TRDD3
length: 18
CDR3: CALGEPSTDGGLSDKLIF
DNA: TGTGCTCTTGGGGAACCTTCTACGGATGGGGGATTGAGCGATAAACTCATCTTT

J: TRDJ1
V: TRAV29/DV5
size: NA
D: TRDD3
length: 20
CDR3: CAASVPTLFAGGQYTDKLIF
DNA: TGTGCAGCAAGCGTCCCTACATTGTTTGCTGGGGGTCAGTACACCGATAAACTCATCTTT

J: TRDJ1
V: TRDV1
size: few
D: TRDD3
length: 22
CDR3: CALGERSLPPELGDLYTDKLIF
DNA: TGTGCTCTTGGGGAACGTTCCCTTCCACCGGAACTGGGGGATCTATACACCGATAAACTCATCTTT

J: TRDJ1
V: TRDV1
size: NA
D: TRDD3
length: 16
CDR3: CALGEGQTPGGFKLIF
DNA: TGTGCTCTTGGGGAAGGCCAGACTCCTGGGGGATTTAAACTCATCTTT

J: TRDJ1
V: TRDV1
size: NA
D: TRDD2
length: 23
CDR3: CALGGRGFFLRLGGDPYTDKLIF
DNA: TGTGCTCTTGGGGGGCGAGGCTTCTTCCTACGGTTGGGAGGGGATCCGTACACCGATAAACTCATCTTT

J: TRDJ1
V: TRDV1
size: NA
D: NA
length: 21
CDR3: CALGEDLFLAPGDERTDKLIF
DNA: TGTGCTCTTGGGGAAGACCTCTTCCTAGCTCCTGGGGATGAAAGGACCGATAAACTCATCTTT

J: TRDJ1
V: TRDV1
size: NA
D: NA
length: 13
CDR3: CALGEVVDDKLIF
DNA: TGTGCTCTTGGGGAAGTAGTGGACGATAAACTCATCTTT

J: TRDJ1
V: TRDV1
size: once
D: NA
length: 12
CDR3: CALGGNPRRLIF
DNA: TGTGCTCTTGGGGGAAATCCCCGCCGGCTCATCTTT

J: TRDJ1
V: TRDV1
size: few
D: NA
length: 21
CDR3: CALGELGHLTPPWKKNTKLIF
DNA: TGTGCTCTTGGGGAACTAGGGCACCTCACACCTCCTTGGAAAAAAAACACTAAACTCATCTTT

J: TRDJ1
V: TRDV1
size: few
D: TRDD3
length: 22
CDR3: CALGGLPFPFMGDTRYTDKLIF
DNA: TGTGCTCTTGGGGGACTTCCTTTCCCCTTTATGGGGGATACGCGGTACACCGATAAACTCATCTTT

J: TRDJ1
V: TRDV1
size: few
D: NA
length: 15
CDR3: CALGELPGRTDKLIF
DNA: TGTGCTCTTGGGGAACTTCCAGGAAGGACCGATAAACTCATCTTT

J: TRDJ1
V: TRDV2
size: many
D: TRDD3
length: 13
CDR3: CACDTWGMDKLIF
DNA: TGTGCCTGTGACACCTGGGGGATGGATAAACTCATCTTT

J: TRDJ1
V: TRDV1
size: NA
D: TRDD2
length: 19
CDR3: CALGELPHFLPRDSDKLIF
DNA: TGTGCTCTTGGGGAACTGCCGCACTTCCTACCGAGGGATAGCGATAAACTCATCTTT

J: TRDJ1
V: TRDV1
size: NA
D: TRDD3
length: 18
CDR3: CALGELGTGGCTDDKLIF
DNA: TGTGCTCTTGGGGAATTAGGAACTGGGGGATGCACAGACGATAAACTCATCTTT

J: TRDJ1
V: TRDV2
size: NA
D: NA
length: 18
CDR3: CASDTVGERWGHTDKLIF
DNA: TGTGCCTCTGACACCGTTGGGGAAAGGTGGGGCCACACCGATAAACTCATCTTT

J: TRDJ1
V: TRDV1
size: NA
D: NA
length: 20
CDR3: CALGELHPTSLLGLTDKLIF
DNA: TGTGCTCTTGGGGAACTACATCCTACTTCGTTACTGGGTTTAACCGATAAACTCATCTTT

J: TRDJ1
V: TRDV1
size: NA
D: TRDD2
length: 19
CDR3: CALLAFLRVRGIRSDKLIF
DNA: TGTGCTCTTCTGGCCTTCCTACGTGTAAGGGGGATTAGGTCCGATAAACTCATCTTT

J: TRDJ1
V: TRDV1
size: NA
D: TRDD3
length: 19
CDR3: CALGGPIGGIRRDTDKLIF
DNA: TGTGCTCTTGGGGGACCCATTGGGGGGATACGCAGGGACACCGATAAACTCATCTTT

J: TRDJ1
V: TRDV1
size: few
D: TRDD3
length: 30
CDR3: CALGERVHREGGLFWGIHPSGPHGSDKLIF
DNA: TGTGCTCTTGGGGAAAGGGTCCACCGAGAAGGGGGACTCTTCTGGGGGATACACCCTTCGGGGCCACATGGGTCCGATAAACTCATCTTT

J: TRDJ1
V: TRDV1
size: few
D: TRDD3
length: 22
CDR3: CALGERTAYWGINGRYTDKLIF
DNA: TGTGCTCTTGGGGAACGTACTGCGTACTGGGGGATAAACGGGCGGTACACCGATAAACTCATCTTT

J: TRDJ1
V: TRDV1
size: few
D: NA
length: 23
CDR3: CALGELSGVRGCAMVLSTDKLIF
DNA: TGTGCTCTTGGGGAACTTTCCGGAGTCCGCGGATGCGCCATGGTTCTGTCCACCGATAAACTCATCTTT

J: TRDJ1
V: TRDV1
size: NA
D: TRDD3
length: 22
CDR3: CALGELDDPLGHWGTYTDKLIF
DNA: TGTGCTCTTGGGGAACTGGACGACCCCTTGGGGCACTGGGGGACGTACACCGATAAACTCATCTTT

J: TRDJ1
V: TRDV1
size: NA
D: NA
length: 17
CDR3: CALGETTLGHNTDKLIF
DNA: TGTGCTCTTGGGGAGACAACGTTGGGCCACAACACCGATAAACTCATCTTT

J: TRDJ3
V: TRDV2
size: few
D: TRDD3
length: 23
CDR3: CACDTNSGMGDPGSSWDTRQMFF
DNA: TGTGCCTGTGACACCAACTCCGGGATGGGGGATCCTGGAAGCTCCTGGGACACCCGACAGATGTTTTTC

J: TRDJ1
V: TRDV1
size: NA
D: NA
length: 23
CDR3: CALGEHTPSYVRTGGLYTDKLIF
DNA: TGTGCTCTCGGGGAACATACGCCTTCCTACGTGCGTACTGGGGGATTGTACACCGATAAACTCATCTTT

J: TRDJ1
V: TRDV1
size: few
D: TRDD3
length: 17
CDR3: CALGEGRLGDTSDKLIF
DNA: TGTGCTCTTGGGGAAGGGCGGCTGGGGGATACGTCCGATAAACTCATCTTT